The subject of this entry is one T cell receptor beta chain. Its cognate antigen is unknown. This sample is part of a study of cytomegalovirus exposure and HLA in healthy donors. PCR involved 60 Vbeta and 13 Jbeta primers. Using immunoSEQ multiplex PCR, the repertoire was profiled, and TCRdb retains in-frame clones only, with some absent. The sample records about 140,000 clones, around 81% being singletons. Findings and limits, study-wide: Presence/absence comparisons presumed near-even sequencing depth among donors.

This CDR3 region has 15 residues. V shed 5 bases and J 3 bases; nucleotides not matched to a gene: 6. Germline V gives CDR1 SGHAT, CDR2 FQDESV (reference sequence). The sequencing sample was made of PBMCs. This TCR was recovered from a man in his forties or fifties in good health and CMV-seronegative. The chain joins TRBV11-1 to TRBJ1-4; 7 nucleotides agree with TRBD1. CDR3 bases: TGTGCCAGCAGCGACCCAGGGGGATCTAATGAAAAACTGTTTTTT. Its translation is CASSDPGGSNEKLFF.